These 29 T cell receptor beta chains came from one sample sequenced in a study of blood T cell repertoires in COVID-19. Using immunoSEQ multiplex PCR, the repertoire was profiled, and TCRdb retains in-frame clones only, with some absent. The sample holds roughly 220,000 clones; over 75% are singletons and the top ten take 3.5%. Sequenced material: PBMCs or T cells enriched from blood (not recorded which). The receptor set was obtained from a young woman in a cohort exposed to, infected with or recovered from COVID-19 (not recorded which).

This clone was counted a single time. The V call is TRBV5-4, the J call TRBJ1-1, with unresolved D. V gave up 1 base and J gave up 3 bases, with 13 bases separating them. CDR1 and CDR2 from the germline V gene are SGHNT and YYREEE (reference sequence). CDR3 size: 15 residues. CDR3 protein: CASSLFPPGDTEAFF. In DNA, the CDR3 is TGTGCCAGCAGCTTGTTCCCCCCCGGGGACACTGAAGCTTTCTTT.

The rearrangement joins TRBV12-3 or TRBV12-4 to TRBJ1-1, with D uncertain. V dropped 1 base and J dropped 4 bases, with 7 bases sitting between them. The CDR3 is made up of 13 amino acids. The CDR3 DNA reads TGTGCCAGCAGTTTAGGGAGGATCACTGAAGCTTTCTTT. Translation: CASSLGRITEAFF.

Here the CDR3 DNA reads TGTGCCAGCAGCCCTCGACAGGGGTCGAAGACCCAGTACTTC. This encodes CASSPRQGSKTQYF. The V gene is TRBV7-3, the J gene TRBJ2-5, with 8 nucleotides matching TRBD1. With 5 bases clipped from V and 6 bases from J, the junction kept 8 bases outside the gene matches. This CDR3 region has 14 residues. Germline lookup yields CDR1 SGHTA and CDR2 FQGTGA.

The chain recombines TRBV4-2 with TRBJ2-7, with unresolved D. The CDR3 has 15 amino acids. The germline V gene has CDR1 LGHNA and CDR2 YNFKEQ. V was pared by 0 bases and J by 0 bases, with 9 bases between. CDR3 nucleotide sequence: TGTGCCAGCAGCCAAGACCTAACGAGCTCCTACGAGCAGTACTTC. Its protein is CASSQDLTSSYEQYF.

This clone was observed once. In DNA, the CDR3 is TGTGCCAGCAGCCCCCGGGCTGGGGACAGTGGCTACACCTTC. This codes for CASSPRAGDSGYTF. The chain combines TRBV7-9 with TRBJ1-2; TRBD1 matches 7 bases. Germline V CDR1 and CDR2: SEHNR, FQNEAQ (reference sequence). V trimming: 5 bases; J trimming: 7 bases; junction bases outside the gene matches: 10. This CDR3 spans 14 amino acids.

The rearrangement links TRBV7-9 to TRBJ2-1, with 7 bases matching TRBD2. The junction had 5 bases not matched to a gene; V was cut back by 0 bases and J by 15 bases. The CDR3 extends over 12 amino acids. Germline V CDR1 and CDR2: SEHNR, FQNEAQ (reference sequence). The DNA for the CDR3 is TGTGCCAGCAGCTTAGCGGGACTATGGCCGTTCTTC. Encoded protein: CASSLAGLWPFF. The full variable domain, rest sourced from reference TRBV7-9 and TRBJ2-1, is DTGVSQNPRHKITKRGQNVTFRCDPISEHNRLYWYRQTLGQGPEFLTYFQNEAQLEKSRLLSDRFSAERPKGSFSTLEIQRTEQGDSAMYLCASSLAGLWPFFGPGTRLTVL.

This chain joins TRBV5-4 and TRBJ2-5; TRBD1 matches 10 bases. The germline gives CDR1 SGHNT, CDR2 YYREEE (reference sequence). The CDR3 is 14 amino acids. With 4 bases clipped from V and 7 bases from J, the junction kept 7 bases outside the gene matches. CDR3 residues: CASSRDRGGVTQYF. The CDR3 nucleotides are TGTGCCAGCAGCCGGGACAGGGGTGGGGTGACCCAGTACTTC.

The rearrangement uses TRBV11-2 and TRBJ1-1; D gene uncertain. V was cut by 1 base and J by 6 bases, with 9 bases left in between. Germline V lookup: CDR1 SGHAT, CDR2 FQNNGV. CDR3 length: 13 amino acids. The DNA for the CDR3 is TGTGCCAGCAGCTTAGCAGGATGGCCTGAAGCTTTCTTT. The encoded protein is CASSLAGWPEAFF.

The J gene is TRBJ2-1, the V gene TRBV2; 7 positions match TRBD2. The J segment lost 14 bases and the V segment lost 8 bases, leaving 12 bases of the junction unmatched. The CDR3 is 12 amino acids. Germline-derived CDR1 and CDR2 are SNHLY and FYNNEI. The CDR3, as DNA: TGTGCCAGCTCCCCGGGAGGTGGGTTGGAGTTCTTC. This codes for CASSPGGGLEFF. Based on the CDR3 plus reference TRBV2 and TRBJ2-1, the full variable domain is EPEVTQTPSHQVTQMGQEVILRCVPISNHLYFYWYRQILGQKVEFLVSFYNNEISEKSEIFDDQFSVERPDGSNFTLKIRSTKLEDSAMYFCASSPGGGLEFFGPGTRLTVL.

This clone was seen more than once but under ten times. The chain's CDR3 is CAWSGYNEQFF. CDR3 DNA: TGTGCCTGGTCGGGGTACAATGAGCAGTTCTTC. J is TRBJ2-1 and V is TRBV30, with D possibly matching TRBD2 (5 bases). Trimming cost V 5 bases and J 4 bases, with 6 bases left between them. CDR3 length: 11 amino acids. From germline, CDR1 is GTSNPN and CDR2 SVGIG (reference sequence). The full variable domain, with the rest looked up from reference TRBV30 and TRBJ2-1, is SQTIHQWPATLVQPVGSPLSLECTVEGTSNPNLYWYRQAAGRGLQLLFYSVGIGQISSEVPQNLSASRPQDRQFILSSKKLLLSDSGFYLCAWSGYNEQFFGPGTRLTVL.

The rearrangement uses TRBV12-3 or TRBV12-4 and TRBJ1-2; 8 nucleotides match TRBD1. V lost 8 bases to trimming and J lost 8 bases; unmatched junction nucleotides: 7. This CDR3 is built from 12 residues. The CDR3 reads CASGQGASGYTF. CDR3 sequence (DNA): TGTGCCAGCGGTCAGGGGGCGAGCGGCTACACCTTC.

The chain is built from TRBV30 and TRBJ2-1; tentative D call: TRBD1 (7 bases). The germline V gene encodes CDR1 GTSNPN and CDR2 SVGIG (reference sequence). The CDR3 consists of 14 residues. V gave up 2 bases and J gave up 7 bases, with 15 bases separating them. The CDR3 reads CAWSRSGGRNEQFF. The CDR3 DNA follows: TGTGCCTGGAGTCGGTCAGGGGGGCGTAATGAGCAGTTCTTC.

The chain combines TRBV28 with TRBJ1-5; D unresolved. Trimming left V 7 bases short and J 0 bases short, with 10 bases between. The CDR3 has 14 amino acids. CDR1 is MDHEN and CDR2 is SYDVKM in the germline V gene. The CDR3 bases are TGTGCCAGCACAGGAATCTATAGCAATCAGCCCCAGCATTTT. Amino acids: CASTGIYSNQPQHF.

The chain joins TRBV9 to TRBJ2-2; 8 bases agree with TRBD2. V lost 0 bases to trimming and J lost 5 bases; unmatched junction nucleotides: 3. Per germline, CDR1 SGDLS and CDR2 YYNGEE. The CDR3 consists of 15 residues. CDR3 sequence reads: CASSVDGRGTGELFF. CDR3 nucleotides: TGTGCCAGCAGCGTAGACGGGAGGGGGACCGGGGAGCTGTTTTTT.

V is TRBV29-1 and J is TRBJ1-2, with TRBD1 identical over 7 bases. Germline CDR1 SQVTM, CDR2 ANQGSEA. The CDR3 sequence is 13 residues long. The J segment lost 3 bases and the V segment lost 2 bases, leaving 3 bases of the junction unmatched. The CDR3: CSVEWQGDYGYTF. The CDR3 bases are TGCAGCGTTGAATGGCAGGGGGACTATGGCTACACCTTC.

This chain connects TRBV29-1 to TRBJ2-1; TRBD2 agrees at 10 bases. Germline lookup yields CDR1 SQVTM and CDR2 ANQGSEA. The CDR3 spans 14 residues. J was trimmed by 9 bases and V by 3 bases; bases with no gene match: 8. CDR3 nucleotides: TGCAGCGTTGATACTAGCGGGAAGGGAAGTGAGCAGTTCTTC. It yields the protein CSVDTSGKGSEQFF.

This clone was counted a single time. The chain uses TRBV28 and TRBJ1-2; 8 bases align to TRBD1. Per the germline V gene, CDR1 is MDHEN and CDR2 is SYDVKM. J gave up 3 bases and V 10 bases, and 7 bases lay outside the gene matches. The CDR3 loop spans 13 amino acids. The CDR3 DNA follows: TGTGCCACTTGGACAGGGCTGTACTATGGCTACACCTTC. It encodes CATWTGLYYGYTF.

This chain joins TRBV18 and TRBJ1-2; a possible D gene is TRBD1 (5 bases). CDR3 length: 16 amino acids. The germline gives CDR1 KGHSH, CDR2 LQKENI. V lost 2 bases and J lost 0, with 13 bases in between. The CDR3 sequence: CASSPRQFPSNYGYTF. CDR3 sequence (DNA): TGTGCCAGCTCACCAAGACAGTTCCCTTCTAACTATGGCTACACCTTC.

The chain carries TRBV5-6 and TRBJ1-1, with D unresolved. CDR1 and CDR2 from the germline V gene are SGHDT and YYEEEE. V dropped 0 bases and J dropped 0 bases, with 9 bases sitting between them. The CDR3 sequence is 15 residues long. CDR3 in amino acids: CASSLDNDMNTEAFF. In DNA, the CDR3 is TGTGCCAGCAGCTTGGACAACGACATGAACACTGAAGCTTTCTTT.

The CDR3 reads CASSPRLDYGYTF. The CDR3 nucleotides are TGCGCCAGCAGCCCACGACTGGACTATGGCTACACCTTC. The chain carries TRBV5-1 and TRBJ1-2, with D hard to call. The CDR3 totals 13 residues. V lost 4 bases and J 3 bases, leaving 10 bases between the germline ends. The germline gives CDR1 SGHRS, CDR2 YFSETQ.

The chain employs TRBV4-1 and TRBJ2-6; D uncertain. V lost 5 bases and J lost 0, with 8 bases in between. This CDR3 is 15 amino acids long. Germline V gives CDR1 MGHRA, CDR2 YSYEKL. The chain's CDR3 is CASSARSSGANVLTF. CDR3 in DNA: TGCGCCAGCAGCGCTCGTAGCTCTGGGGCCAACGTCCTGACTTTC.

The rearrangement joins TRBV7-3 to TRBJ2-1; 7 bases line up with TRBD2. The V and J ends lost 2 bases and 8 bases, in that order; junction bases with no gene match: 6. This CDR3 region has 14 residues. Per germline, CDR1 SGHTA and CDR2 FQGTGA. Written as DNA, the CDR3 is TGTGCCAGCAGCTTAGGGCGGGAGTACGATGAGCAGTTCTTC. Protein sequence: CASSLGREYDEQFF. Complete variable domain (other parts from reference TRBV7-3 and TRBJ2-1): GAGVSQTPSNKVTEKGKYVELRCDPISGHTALYWYRQSLGQGPEFLIYFQGTGAADDSGLPNDRFFAVRPEGSVSTLKIQRTERGDSAVYLCASSLGREYDEQFFGPGTRLTVL.

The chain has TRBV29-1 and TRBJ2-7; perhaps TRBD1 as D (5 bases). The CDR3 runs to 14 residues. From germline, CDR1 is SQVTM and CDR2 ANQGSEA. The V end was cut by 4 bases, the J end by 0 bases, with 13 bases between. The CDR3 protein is CSVAERGDSYEQYF. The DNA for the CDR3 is TGCAGCGTTGCGGAAAGGGGCGACTCCTACGAGCAGTACTTC.

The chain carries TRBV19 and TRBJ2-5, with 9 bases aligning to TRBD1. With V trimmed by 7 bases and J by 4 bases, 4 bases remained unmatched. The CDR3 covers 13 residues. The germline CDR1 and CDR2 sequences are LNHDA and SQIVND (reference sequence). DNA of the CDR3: TGTGCCAGTACCCCGACAGGGGGAGAGACCCAGTACTTC. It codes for CASTPTGGETQYF. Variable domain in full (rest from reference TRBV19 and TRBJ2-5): DGGITQSPKYLFRKEGQNVTLSCEQNLNHDAMYWYRQDPGQGLRLIYYSQIVNDFQKGDIAEGYSVSREKKESFPLTVTSAQKNPTAFYLCASTPTGGETQYFGPGTRLLVL.

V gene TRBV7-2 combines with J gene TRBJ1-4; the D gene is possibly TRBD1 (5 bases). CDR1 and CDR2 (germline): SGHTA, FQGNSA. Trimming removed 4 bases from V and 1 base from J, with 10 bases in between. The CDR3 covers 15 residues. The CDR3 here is CASSWAGLTNEKLFF. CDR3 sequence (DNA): TGTGCCAGCAGCTGGGCGGGGCTAACTAATGAAAAACTGTTTTTT.

The CDR3 DNA is TGCGCCAGCAGCTTGGAATCAGGGGGAGATACGCAGTATTTT. It encodes CASSLESGGDTQYF. V usage is TRBV5-1 and J usage is TRBJ2-3, with 7 bases that match TRBD1. Germline loops: CDR1 SGHRS, CDR2 YFSETQ. CDR3 size: 14 residues. Unmatched junction bases numbered 3, after V lost 0 bases and J lost 5 bases. The whole variable domain, remainder taken from reference TRBV5-1 and TRBJ2-3, is KAGVTQTPRYLIKTRGQQVTLSCSPISGHRSVSWYQQTPGQGLQFLFEYFSETQRNKGNFPGRFSGRQFSNSRSEMNVSTLELGDSALYLCASSLESGGDTQYFGPGTRLTVL.

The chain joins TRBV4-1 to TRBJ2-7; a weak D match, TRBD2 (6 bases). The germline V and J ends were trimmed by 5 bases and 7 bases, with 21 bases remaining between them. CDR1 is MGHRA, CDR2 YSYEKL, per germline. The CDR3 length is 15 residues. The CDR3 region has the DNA TGCGCCAGCAGCGCCCATCTGGAGGGTACTCGGGAGCAGTACTTC. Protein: CASSAHLEGTREQYF.

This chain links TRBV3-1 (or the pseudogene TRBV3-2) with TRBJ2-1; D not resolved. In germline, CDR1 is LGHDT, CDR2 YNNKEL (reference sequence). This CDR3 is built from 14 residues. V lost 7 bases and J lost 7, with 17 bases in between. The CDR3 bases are TGTGCCAGCACCCACCCTTCCAGGCTTAATGAGCAGTTCTTC. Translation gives CASTHPSRLNEQFF.

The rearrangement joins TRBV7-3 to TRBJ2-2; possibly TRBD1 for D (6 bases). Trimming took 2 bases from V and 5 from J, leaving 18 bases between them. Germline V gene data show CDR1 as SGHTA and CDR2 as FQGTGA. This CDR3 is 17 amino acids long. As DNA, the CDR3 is TGTGCCAGCAGCTTAGACGGGGCAGGGGCGTTTACCGGGGAGCTGTTTTTT. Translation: CASSLDGAGAFTGELFF.